The T cell receptor (beta chain) under discussion was sequenced for a study of shared clonotypes between healthy human individuals. Turning to the study itself: Donors were a couple of women and a few men aged 18 to 49. Study findings and constraints: The authors sampled blood alone, and tissue repertoires likely differ.

As regards this clone: Its antigen is not known.

This CDR3 spans 14 amino acids. Trimming removed 4 bases at V and 10 bases at J, with 16 bases between. The germline V gene encodes CDR1 MDHEN and CDR2 SYDVKM. Measured with immunoSEQ multiplex PCR; TCRdb has only the in-frame clones, and not every one. The sample consists of around 510,000 clones, around 78% of them appearing once. The sequence came from a middle-aged woman in good health. Some clones in this sample may be carry-over from other donors' samples. The chain combines TRBV28 with TRBJ1-4, with D unresolved. Sequenced sample: PBMCs. CDR3 DNA: TGTGCCAGCAGTTCAACTTCTGGCGCAGGAAAACTGTTTTTT. Protein: CASSSTSGAGKLFF.